The rows below give T cell receptor beta chains drawn from one sample of a study of blood T cells in healthy people across ages. MiXCR was run by TCRdb on the 5' RACE reads, yielding one entry per CDR3 protein. This table holds about 750,000 distinct CDR3 sequences, 53% found once. The specimen was blood. The origin of the receptors is a man at least 80 years old in good health. Each CDR3 is given with its conserved first and last residue. D genes are given only for firm matches. Rows may omit the clone size; those that give it use once, few, many or a size class.

D gene,V gene,clone size,J gene,CDR3 protein,CDR3 DNA
.,TRBV24-1,.,TRBJ2-1,CATSDSSVGYNEQFF,TGTGCCACCAGTGATTCTAGCGTGGGCTACAATGAGCAGTTCTTC
.,TRBV5-1,.,TRBJ1-4,CASSLTGQTNEKLFF,TGCGCCAGCAGCCTAACAGGCCAAACTAATGAAAAACTGTTTTTT
TRBD2,TRBV20-1,few,TRBJ2-5,CSARASGSLGETQYF,TGCAGTGCTAGGGCTAGCGGGAGTCTTGGAGAGACCCAGTACTTC
TRBD2,TRBV4-1,.,TRBJ2-2,CASSHPGTSGRSVGELFF,TGCGCCAGCAGCCACCCCGGGACTAGCGGGAGGTCGGTCGGGGAGCTGTTTTTT
TRBD1,TRBV5-1,few,TRBJ2-1,CASSYAGTGEDNEQFF,TGCGCCAGCAGCTATGCCGGGACAGGGGAAGACAATGAGCAGTTCTTC
TRBD2,TRBV6-2/TRBV6-3,.,TRBJ2-3,CASSYVSGRDRYAYF,TGTGCCAGCAGTTACGTTAGCGGGAGAGACAGATACGCGTATTTT
TRBD1,TRBV20-1,.,TRBJ1-1,CSARDGQGRSLEAFF,TGCAGTGCTAGAGATGGACAGGGAAGATCACTTGAAGCTTTCTTT
.,TRBV7-2,few,TRBJ1-5,CASSLDAGDQPQHF,TGTGCCAGCAGCTTAGATGCGGGGGACCAGCCCCAGCATTTT
.,TRBV7-9,.,TRBJ2-1,CASSAVRGLARDEQFF,TGTGCCAGCAGCGCCGTGAGAGGACTGGCGAGGGATGAGCAGTTCTTC
.,TRBV28,few,TRBJ2-3,CATKGQPEAYF,TGTGCCACCAAAGGACAGCCCGAGGCGTATTTT
TRBD1,TRBV20-1,.,TRBJ2-4,CSARNPLDRAKEQYF,TGCAGTGCTAGAAATCCACTCGACAGGGCTAAGGAGCAGTACTTC
TRBD2,TRBV5-1,.,TRBJ2-1,CASSGGPASGRDYNEQFF,TGCGCCAGCAGCGGGGGACCGGCTAGCGGGAGGGACTACAATGAGCAGTTCTTC
TRBD1,TRBV27,few,TRBJ2-7,CASSFYAGQGASEQYF,TGTGCCAGCAGTTTCTATGCGGGACAGGGGGCAAGCGAGCAGTACTTC
.,TRBV20-1,.,TRBJ2-3,CSARIRVGDTQYF,TGCAGTGCTAGAATACGTGTCGGCGATACGCAGTATTTT
.,TRBV11-2,.,TRBJ2-1,CASSLELGTGYNEQFF,TGTGCCAGCAGCTTAGAGCTAGGTACGGGTTACAATGAGCAGTTCTTC
.,TRBV28,.,TRBJ2-7,CASRGSGSTEQYF,TGTGCCAGCAGGGGATCGGGATCCACCGAGCAGTACTTC
.,TRBV12-3/TRBV12-4,.,TRBJ2-7,CASSLGTQGRTYEQYF,TGTGCCAGCAGTTTAGGTACCCAGGGACGGACCTACGAGCAGTACTTC
TRBD1,TRBV29-1,.,TRBJ1-1,CSVNRGPSGTEAFF,TGCAGCGTTAACAGGGGGCCGAGCGGCACTGAAGCTTTCTTT
TRBD1,TRBV2,.,TRBJ2-7,CASSEFPGGFGNSYEQYF,TGTGCCAGCAGTGAATTTCCAGGGGGCTTTGGGAATTCCTACGAGCAGTACTTC
.,TRBV10-3,.,TRBJ2-7,CAIGGRVYNEQYF,TGTGCCATCGGGGGGAGAGTTTACAATGAGCAGTACTTC
TRBD2,TRBV12-3/TRBV12-4,.,TRBJ2-1,CASNKDRRRLAGGPNEQFF,TGTGCCAGCAACAAGGACAGGAGAAGATTAGCGGGAGGGCCTAATGAGCAGTTCTTC
TRBD2,TRBV19,.,TRBJ2-1,CATWTSYNEQFF,TGTGCCACATGGACTAGCTACAATGAGCAGTTCTTC
TRBD1,TRBV7-2,.,TRBJ2-7,CASSQLRATGQGVYEQYF,TGTGCCAGCAGTCAACTTAGGGCGACGGGACAGGGAGTCTACGAGCAGTACTTC
.,TRBV28,many,TRBJ2-7,CASSSPGYEQYF,TGCGCCAGCAGCTCGCCTGGCTACGAGCAGTACTTC
.,TRBV28,.,TRBJ2-4,CASSYGTAKNIQYF,TGTGCCAGCAGCTACGGGACAGCCAAAAACATTCAGTACTTC
.,TRBV11-1,.,TRBJ1-1,CASSLYRAEAFF,TGTGCCAGCAGCTTGTACAGGGCTGAAGCTTTCTTT
TRBD1,TRBV18,.,TRBJ2-7,CASSLDRVDEQYF,TGTGCCAGCTCACTCGACAGGGTCGACGAGCAGTACTTC
.,TRBV28,.,TRBJ1-1,CASSPPGAGTEAFF,TGTGCCAGCAGCCCCCCCGGGGCGGGAACTGAAGCTTTCTTT
.,TRBV18,.,TRBJ2-5,CASSPDGVSQETQYF,TGTGCCAGCTCACCCGACGGGGTGTCCCAAGAGACCCAGTACTTC
.,TRBV11-3,.,TRBJ2-1,CASSVSGTAINEQFF,TGTGCCAGCAGCGTTTCCGGGACGGCAATCAATGAGCAGTTCTTC
TRBD1,TRBV2,few,TRBJ1-5,CASSGQGGNQPQHF,TGTGCCAGCAGCGGACAGGGGGGCAATCAGCCCCAGCATTTT
TRBD2,TRBV15,few,TRBJ2-4,CATSSAGTSGSGAKNIQYF,TGTGCCACCAGCAGCGCCGGGACTAGCGGGAGTGGGGCCAAAAACATTCAGTACTTC
TRBD2,TRBV27,.,TRBJ2-1,CASSFRASGGQYNEQFF,TGTGCCAGCAGTTTTAGGGCTAGCGGGGGGCAGTACAATGAGCAGTTCTTC
TRBD2,TRBV4-2,few,TRBJ2-3,CASSQESLAGGPYTDTQYF,TGTGCCAGCAGCCAAGAAAGCCTAGCGGGAGGGCCCTATACAGATACGCAGTATTTT
TRBD2,TRBV9,few,TRBJ2-7,CASSVRPSGGTYEQYF,TGTGCCAGCAGCGTAAGGCCTAGCGGGGGAACCTACGAGCAGTACTTC
.,TRBV28,.,TRBJ1-4,CASSSGAFIATNEKLFF,TGTGCCAGCAGTTCAGGGGCCTTTATCGCAACTAATGAAAAACTGTTTTTT
.,TRBV7-3,.,TRBJ1-6,CASSPTPGSPLHF,TGTGCCAGCAGCCCAACCCCGGGTTCACCCCTCCACTTT
.,TRBV5-1,.,TRBJ2-7,CASSLPEATNIRYF,TGCGCCAGCAGCTTACCGGAGGCCACCAACATTCGGTACTTC
.,TRBV4-1,.,TRBJ2-7,CASSQGLFYEQYF,TGCGCCAGCAGCCAAGGGCTTTTCTACGAGCAGTACTTC
.,TRBV27,.,TRBJ2-6,CASSMGGLGANVLTF,TGTGCCAGCAGTATGGGGGGTCTGGGGGCCAACGTCCTGACTTTC
.,TRBV2,few,TRBJ2-6,CASTLGGSGANVLTF,TGTGCCAGCACTCTTGGGGGCTCTGGGGCCAACGTCCTGACTTTC
TRBD2,TRBV11-3,.,TRBJ2-7,CASGTSGTPEQYF,TGTGCCAGCGGGACTAGCGGGACTCCCGAGCAGTACTTC
.,TRBV20-1,few,TRBJ2-1,CSANREPRLNNEQFF,TGCAGTGCCAATCGGGAGCCCCGCCTGAACAATGAGCAGTTCTTC
TRBD2,TRBV24-1,.,TRBJ2-7,CATGGTSSYEQYF,TGTGCCACCGGCGGGACTAGCAGCTACGAGCAGTACTTC
TRBD1,TRBV11-2,.,TRBJ1-2,CVSRRTGGDYGYTF,TGTGTCAGCAGACGTACAGGGGGGGACTATGGCTACACCTTC
TRBD2,TRBV3-1,.,TRBJ2-7,CASSGGDSLTYEQYF,TGTGCCAGCTCGGGAGGGGACTCCCTAACCTACGAGCAGTACTTC
.,TRBV15,.,TRBJ2-7,CATSPARALEQYF,TGTGCCACCAGCCCCGCACGGGCTCTCGAGCAGTACTTC
TRBD1,TRBV5-1,.,TRBJ1-2,CASSLWPQGQADGYTF,TGCGCCAGCAGCTTGTGGCCGCAGGGACAGGCCGACGGCTACACCTTC
.,TRBV4-1,.,TRBJ1-5,CASRRQGGGNQPQHF,TGCGCCAGCAGGCGACAAGGAGGGGGTAATCAGCCCCAGCATTTT
.,TRBV7-3,.,TRBJ2-7,CASSLRKTAPYEQYF,TGTGCCAGCAGCTTAAGAAAAACAGCACCCTACGAGCAGTACTTC